What follows are 9 T cell receptor beta chains derived from one specimen sequenced in a study of T cells after yellow fever vaccination. MiXCR, applied by TCRdb to the 5' RACE reads, yields one record per CDR3 protein. This table has about 170,000 distinct CDR3 sequences, 9.5% to 12% appearing once. The sample was CD8+ T cells sorted from PBMCs, taken 15 days after the yellow fever booster vaccination. The receptors were sampled from a young man who received the YFV17D yellow fever vaccine.

The chain couples TRBV29-1 to TRBJ1-3; a weak D match, TRBD1 (6 bases). CDR1 is SQVTM and CDR2 is ANQGSEA in the germline V gene. The CDR3 is 12 residues long. V lost 7 bases, J lost 6 bases, and 13 bases lay in between. DNA for the CDR3: TGCAGCGCTGCGGACAGATTAAACACCATATATTTT. Its protein is CSAADRLNTIYF. The variable domain in full, completed from reference TRBV29-1 and TRBJ1-3, reads SAVISQKPSRDICQRGTSLTIQCQVDSQVTMMFWYRQQPGQSLTLIATANQGSEATYESGFVIDKFPISRPNLTFSTLTVSNMSPEDSSIYLCSAADRLNTIYFGEGSWLTVV.

The chain couples TRBV5-4 to TRBJ2-6; weak D call: TRBD1 (5 bases). CDR1 is SGHNT and CDR2 is YYREEE in the germline V gene (reference sequence). Trimming stripped 3 bases from V and 4 bases from J, with 8 bases between. CDR3 size: 14 residues. The CDR3 loop reads CASSSGLGANVLTF. The CDR3 DNA follows: TGTGCCAGCAGCTCAGGGTTAGGGGCCAACGTCCTGACTTTC.

The chain recombines TRBV5-1 with TRBJ1-2; D not resolved. CDR1 and CDR2 from the germline V gene are SGHRS and YFSETQ. The V end was cut by 3 bases, the J end by 7 bases, with 13 bases between. The CDR3 spans 13 residues. CDR3 DNA sequence: TGCGCCAGCAGCTCTCGACTCTTTGGTGGCTACACCTTC. Protein: CASSSRLFGGYTF. Looking up the rest from reference TRBV5-1 and TRBJ1-2 gives the full variable domain: KAGVTQTPRYLIKTRGQQVTLSCSPISGHRSVSWYQQTPGQGLQFLFEYFSETQRNKGNFPGRFSGRQFSNSRSEMNVSTLELGDSALYLCASSSRLFGGYTFGSGTRLTVV.

This clonotype was detected ten times or more. J is TRBJ2-3 and V is TRBV5-1; D gene unclear. Germline assignment: CDR1 SGHRS and CDR2 YFSETQ. V was clipped by 3 bases and J by 4 bases, with 21 bases between them. This CDR3 comprises 17 residues. This CDR3 is CASSSTYTRPRADTQYF. The CDR3 DNA is TGCGCCAGCAGCTCGACGTATACCCGACCCCGGGCAGATACGCAGTATTTT.

The chain is built from TRBV15 and TRBJ1-5; unclear D gene. CDR3 length: 17 amino acids. CDR1 LNHNV and CDR2 YYDKDF come from the germline V gene (reference sequence). Trimming left V 4 bases short and J 4 bases short, with 20 bases between. CDR3 DNA: TGTGCCACCAGCAATCCCTTGATCGAGACGACGAATCAGCCCCAGCATTTT. The encoded protein is CATSNPLIETTNQPQHF. Full variable domain (missing parts from reference TRBV15 and TRBJ1-5): DAMVIQNPRYQVTQFGKPVTLSCSQTLNHNVMYWYQQKSSQAPKLLFHYYDKDFNNEADTPDNFQSRRPNTSFCFLDIRSPGLGDTAMYLCATSNPLIETTNQPQHFGDGTRLSIL.

The chain recombines TRBV9 with TRBJ1-6; the match to TRBD1 covers 8 bases. Looked up from germline, CDR1 is SGDLS and CDR2 is YYNGEE. The CDR3 is 17 residues long. The trim removed 4 bases at V and 3 bases at J, leaving 9 bases unmatched. CDR3 sequence (DNA): TGTGCCAGCAGCCCGGGGACAGGAGGCGTCTATAATTCACCCCTCCACTTT. It translates to CASSPGTGGVYNSPLHF.

The chain joins TRBV9 to TRBJ2-7; tentative D call: TRBD1 (6 bases). Trimming left V 0 bases short and J 5 bases short, with 15 bases between. Germline V lookup: CDR1 SGDLS, CDR2 YYNGEE. The CDR3 spans 15 residues. The CDR3 loop reads CASSVDGRGGNEQYF. CDR3 DNA: TGTGCCAGCAGCGTAGACGGCAGGGGTGGCAACGAGCAGTACTTC.

The chain joins TRBV29-1 to TRBJ2-7; no definite D call. Per the germline V gene, CDR1 is SQVTM and CDR2 is ANQGSEA. The CDR3 runs to 13 residues. V lost 0 bases and J 6 bases, leaving 12 bases between the germline ends. DNA of the CDR3: TGCAGCGTTGAAGACCCTGAGGATGGCGAGCAGTACGTC. Translation: CSVEDPEDGEQYV.

This clonotype has a handful of counts. V and J are TRBV28 and TRBJ2-7, with 7 bases fitting TRBD2. Per germline, CDR1 MDHEN and CDR2 SYDVKM. V shed 7 bases and J 0 bases; nucleotides not matched to a gene: 9. The CDR3 covers 15 residues. CDR3 DNA: TGTGCCAGCATCTCAGCGGGGCCTAACTCCTACGAGCAGTACGTC. It yields the protein CASISAGPNSYEQYV.